The present entry profiles one TCR beta chain with its context. No antigen is known for it. Through a sample-barcoded 5' primer and a J-beta primer mix, a second PCR was run for roughly 7 to 12 cycles. TCRdb processed the 5' RACE reads anew with MiXCR; each CDR3 protein has one entry. The repertoire consists of some 1.4 million distinct CDR3 sequences, with about 40% occurring once and the leading ten covering approximately 7.9%. Germline CDR1 SGHRS, CDR2 YFSETQ. This CDR3 has 16 amino acids. This record comes from a study of blood T cells in healthy people across ages. Study results and limitations: Compared with aged donors, long-lived donors showed fewer expanded clones, suggesting selection.

Sequencing was performed on blood. The chain joins TRBV5-1 to TRBJ2-1; TRBD1 or TRBD2 may be the D gene (6 bases each). Matching the DNA end better, TRBJ2-7 makes the J call doubtful. This clonotype originated in a woman aged 18-29 years in good health. The CDR3 protein is CASSSYGGAGYNEQYF. Written as DNA, the CDR3 is TGCGCCAGCAGCTCGTACGGGGGCGCAGGGTACAATGAGCAGTACTTC.